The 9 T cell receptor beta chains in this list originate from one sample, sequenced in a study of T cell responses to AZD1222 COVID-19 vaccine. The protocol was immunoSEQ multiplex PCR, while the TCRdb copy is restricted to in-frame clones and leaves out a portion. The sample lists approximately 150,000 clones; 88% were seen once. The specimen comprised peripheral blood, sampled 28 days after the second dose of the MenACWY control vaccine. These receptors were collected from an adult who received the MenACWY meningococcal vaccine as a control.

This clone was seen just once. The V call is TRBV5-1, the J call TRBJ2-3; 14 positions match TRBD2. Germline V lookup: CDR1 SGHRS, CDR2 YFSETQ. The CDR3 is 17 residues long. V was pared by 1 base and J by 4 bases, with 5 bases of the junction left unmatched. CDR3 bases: TGCGCCAGCAGCTTGCCGGAGACTAGCGGGGGGGCAGATACGCAGTATTTT. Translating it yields CASSLPETSGGADTQYF. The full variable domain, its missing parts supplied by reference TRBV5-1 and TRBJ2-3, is KAGVTQTPRYLIKTRGQQVTLSCSPISGHRSVSWYQQTPGQGLQFLFEYFSETQRNKGNFPGRFSGRQFSNSRSEMNVSTLELGDSALYLCASSLPETSGGADTQYFGPGTRLTVL.

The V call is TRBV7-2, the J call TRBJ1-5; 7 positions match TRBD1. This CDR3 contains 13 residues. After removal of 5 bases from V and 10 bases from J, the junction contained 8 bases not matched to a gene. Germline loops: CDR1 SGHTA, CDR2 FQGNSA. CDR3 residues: CASSPGGWGPQHF. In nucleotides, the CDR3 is TGTGCCAGCAGCCCAGGGGGTTGGGGACCCCAGCATTTT.

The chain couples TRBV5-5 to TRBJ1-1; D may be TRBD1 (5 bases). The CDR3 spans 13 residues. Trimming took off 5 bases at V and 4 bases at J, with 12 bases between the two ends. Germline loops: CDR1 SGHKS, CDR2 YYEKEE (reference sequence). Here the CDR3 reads CASRRPGSTEAFF. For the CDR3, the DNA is TGTGCCAGCAGGCGTCCAGGGAGCACTGAAGCTTTCTTT.

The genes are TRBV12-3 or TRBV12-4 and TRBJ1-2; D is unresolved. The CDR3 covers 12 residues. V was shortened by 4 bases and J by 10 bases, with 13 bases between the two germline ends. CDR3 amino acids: CASSSRGSPYTF. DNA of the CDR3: TGTGCCAGCAGTTCGCGTGGCAGCCCCTACACCTTC.

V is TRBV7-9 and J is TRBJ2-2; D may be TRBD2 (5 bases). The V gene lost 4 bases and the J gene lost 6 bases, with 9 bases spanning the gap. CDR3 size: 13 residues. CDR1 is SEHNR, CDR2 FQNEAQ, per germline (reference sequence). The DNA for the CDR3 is TGTGCCAGCAGCTCCCTAGCCCCCGGGGAGCTGTTTTTT. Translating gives CASSSLAPGELFF.

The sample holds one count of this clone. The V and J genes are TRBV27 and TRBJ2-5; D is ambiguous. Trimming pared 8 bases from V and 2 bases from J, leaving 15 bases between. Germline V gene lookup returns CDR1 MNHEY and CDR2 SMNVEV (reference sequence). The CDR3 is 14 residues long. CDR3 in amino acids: CASGDRTVQETQYF. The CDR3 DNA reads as TGTGCCAGCGGTGATCGAACTGTTCAAGAGACCCAGTACTTC.

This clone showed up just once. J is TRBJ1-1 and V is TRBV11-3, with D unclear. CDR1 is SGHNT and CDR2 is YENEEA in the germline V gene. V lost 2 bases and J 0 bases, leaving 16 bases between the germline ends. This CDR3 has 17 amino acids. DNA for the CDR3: TGTGCCAGCAGCTTAACGGCGGGTGGGCGGCTGAACACTGAAGCTTTCTTT. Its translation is CASSLTAGGRLNTEAFF.

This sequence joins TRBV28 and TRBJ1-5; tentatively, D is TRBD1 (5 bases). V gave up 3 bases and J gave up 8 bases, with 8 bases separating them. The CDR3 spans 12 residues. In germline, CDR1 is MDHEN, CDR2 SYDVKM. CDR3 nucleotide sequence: TGTGCCAGCAGTTTGGAGGGGAAGCCCCAGCATTTT. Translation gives CASSLEGKPQHF.

The CDR3 is CASSPTPLLAGGPEDTQYF. CDR3 coding DNA: TGTGCCAGCAGTCCCACCCCTTTACTAGCGGGAGGGCCTGAAGATACGCAGTATTTT. The V call is TRBV27, the J call TRBJ2-3; 13 bases are shared with TRBD2. Trimming took 5 bases from V and 5 from J; bases not matched to a gene: 16. Germline values: CDR1 MNHEY, CDR2 SMNVEV (reference sequence). This CDR3 comprises 19 residues.